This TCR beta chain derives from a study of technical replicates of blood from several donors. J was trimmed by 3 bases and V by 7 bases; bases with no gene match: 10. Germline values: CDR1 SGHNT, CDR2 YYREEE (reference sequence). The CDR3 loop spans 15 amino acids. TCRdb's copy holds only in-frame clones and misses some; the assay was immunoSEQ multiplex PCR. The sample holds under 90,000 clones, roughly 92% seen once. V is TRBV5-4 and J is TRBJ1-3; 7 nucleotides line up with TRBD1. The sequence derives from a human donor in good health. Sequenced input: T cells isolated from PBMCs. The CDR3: CASGDQGGNGNTIYF. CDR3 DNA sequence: TGTGCCAGCGGTGACCAGGGGGGAAATGGAAACACCATATATTTT.